One sample yielded the 3 T cell receptor beta chains listed below, sequenced in a study of blood T cell repertoires in COVID-19. Method: immunoSEQ multiplex PCR; TCRdb's copy keeps in-frame clones and lacks some. This table has over 200,000 clones, more than 80% appearing once. The sequenced material came from peripheral blood. The source of these receptors is a man aged 30-40 years with COVID-19, enrolled during active disease.

This clone was seen more than once but under ten times. V gene TRBV30 combines with J gene TRBJ2-3; possible D gene TRBD1, 5 bases. CDR1 GTSNPN and CDR2 SVGIG come from the germline V gene (reference sequence). V lost 2 bases and J 0 bases, leaving 9 bases between the germline ends. CDR3 length: 14 amino acids. The CDR3 nucleotides are TGTGCCTGGAGTAAGGGGTTTAGCACAGATACGCAGTATTTT. Its protein product is CAWSKGFSTDTQYF.

V usage is TRBV6-4 and J usage is TRBJ2-1; 11 bases line up with TRBD1. The CDR3 sequence is 14 residues long. V was pared by 5 bases and J by 6 bases, with 3 bases of the junction left unmatched. Germline V gene data show CDR1 as MRHNA and CDR2 as SNTAGT. CDR3 nucleotides: TGTGCCAGCAGTACCGGGACAGGGGGCAATGAGCAGTTCTTC. Translated: CASSTGTGGNEQFF.

This clone was seen a few times. This chain uses TRBV15 with TRBJ2-7, with TRBD2 identical over 9 bases. The CDR3 is made up of 16 amino acids. Losses at the gene ends were 11 bases for V and 2 bases for J; bases not matched to a gene: 16. Germline CDR1 LNHNV, CDR2 YYDKDF (reference sequence). This CDR3 reads CASSLAGALSPYEQYF. The CDR3 DNA sequence: TGTGCCTCTAGTTTAGCGGGAGCCCTTTCTCCCTACGAGCAGTACTTC.